This TCR beta chain appears in the sequencing data of a study of T cells after yellow fever vaccination. CDR1 is SGHAT, CDR2 FQNNGV, per germline. This CDR3 spans 18 amino acids. V lost 1 base, J lost 12 bases, and 16 bases stayed unmatched. Universal primer sites and UMIs were introduced during 5'RACE template-switching synthesis of TCR cDNA. TCRdb reanalysed the 5' RACE reads using MiXCR and keeps one entry per CDR3 protein. The repertoire holds just under 600,000 distinct CDR3 sequences, with approximately 12% as singletons. Overall study findings and caveats: Though it reached lower strength, the secondary response hit its peak faster, day 5 versus 15.

This clonotype was detected only once. Its target is not known. This receptor was obtained from a man aged 25 to 45 who received the YFV17D yellow fever vaccine. The sample in question was PBMCs, obtained on the day of the yellow fever booster vaccination. The chain joins TRBV11-2 to TRBJ2-1; 12 bases are shared with TRBD2. The CDR3 spells CASSLALYSGLAGGGQFF. Here the CDR3 DNA reads TGTGCCAGCAGCTTAGCTCTCTACTCGGGACTAGCGGGTGGGGGGCAGTTCTTC.